This T cell receptor (beta chain) was observed in a study of blood T cells in healthy people across ages. Overall study results and limits: The study regarded diversity estimates from one million T cells as underestimates. Roughly linear age-related decline in beta diversity appeared, significant by age roughly 40.

This clonotype was detected only a few times. The antigen is not known. The CDR3 has 11 residues. Germline-derived CDR1 and CDR2 are SQVTM and ANQGSEA. V gave up 1 base and J gave up 8 bases, with 5 bases separating them. Using a J-beta primer mix together with a sample-barcoded 5' primer, a second PCR was run for about 6 to 12 cycles. Using its own MiXCR run on the 5' RACE reads, TCRdb lists one record per CDR3 protein. The table records about 720,000 distinct CDR3 sequences, 22% of them present only once. The chain combines TRBV29-1 with TRBJ1-4; D remains ambiguous. The origin of this receptor is a man aged 65 to 85 in good health. The sample comprised blood. The CDR3 region has the DNA TGCAGCGTTGAAGCGTGGGAAAAACTGTTTTTT. Protein product: CSVEAWEKLFF.